The 3 T cell receptor beta chains below come from one sample, sequenced in a study of regulatory T cells in long-lasting Graves disease. HTBI primers from iRepertoire and Arm-PCR of CDR3 regions yielded the TCR beta libraries. TCRdb re-called the multiplex PCR reads through MiXCR, storing one row per CDR3 protein. The sample includes roughly 430,000 distinct CDR3 sequences, around 15% of them seen just once. Time point: newly diagnosed GD, antithyroid drugs for less than 3 months. RNA from PBMCs was the source of the TCR library. The same data also contributed to another study, on T cells in Graves' hyperthyroidism and ophthalmopathy.

This specimen consisted of peripheral blood mononuclear cells (PBMCs), obtained at new diagnosis, from a patient treated with antithyroid drugs. The receptors derive from a woman in her 30s with Graves disease.

This clonotype was picked up many times. This rearrangement joins TRBV20-1 to TRBJ2-5; TRBD1 aligns across 9 bases. V was clipped by 5 bases and J by 2 bases; unmatched bases: 6. In germline, CDR1 is DFQATT, CDR2 SNEGSKA (reference sequence). The CDR3 spans 14 residues. In DNA, the CDR3 is TGCAGTGCTTTGAACAGGGGGCGGCAAGAGACCCAGTACTTC. Translating it yields CSALNRGRQETQYF.

This clonotype was seen more than once but under ten times. The J gene is TRBJ2-5, the V gene TRBV9, with 8 bases that match TRBD2. V dropped 0 bases and J dropped 5; count of bases not matched to a gene: 3. Germline V gene lookup returns CDR1 SGDLS and CDR2 YYNGEE. The CDR3 covers 14 residues. The chain's CDR3 is CASSVGTSLETQYF. The CDR3 DNA follows: TGTGCCAGCAGCGTAGGGACTAGCTTGGAGACCCAGTACTTC.

In its sample, this clonotype was seen many times. The V and J genes are TRBV27 and TRBJ2-3; D uncertain. The CDR3 has 14 amino acids. The germline V gene encodes CDR1 MNHEY and CDR2 SMNVEV (reference sequence). V lost 6 bases and J 1 base, leaving 11 bases between the germline ends. This chain's CDR3 is CASRGLTGTDTQYF. DNA of the CDR3: TGTGCCAGCAGGGGTCTAACTGGCACAGATACGCAGTATTTT.